Shown below are 25 T cell receptor beta chains from a single sample sequenced in a study of control samples from healthy donors and cancer patients. Only in-frame clones appear in the TCRdb table, and some are missing; sequencing was by immunoSEQ multiplex PCR. In the table there are approximately 100,000 clones, 84% of which are singletons. Sequencing was carried out using PBMCs. The receptors shown here come from a man between 65 and 80 years old with lung cancer.

The rearrangement joins TRBV9 to TRBJ2-7; 11 nucleotides agree with TRBD2. With V trimmed by 1 base and J by 1 base, 10 bases remained unmatched. This CDR3 comprises 18 residues. The germline V gene has CDR1 SGDLS and CDR2 YYNGEE. CDR3 in DNA: TGTGCCAGCAGCGTATCCGCTAGCGGGGGGCAGGCGTCCTACGAGCAGTACTTC. Its translation: CASSVSASGGQASYEQYF.

This clone was detected a few times. This chain uses TRBV12-5 with TRBJ1-1; D call uncertain. V lost 1 base and J 4 bases, leaving 16 bases between the germline ends. Germline V CDR1 and CDR2: LGHNT, FRNRAP. The CDR3 is 16 residues long. In nucleotides, the CDR3 is TGTGCTAGTGGTTTGGGCCACTCCGGGTCGACCACTGAAGCTTTCTTT. The encoded protein is CASGLGHSGSTTEAFF.

This clone was detected a few times. This rearrangement joins TRBV5-1 to TRBJ1-4; 8 nucleotides match TRBD1. The CDR3 is made up of 14 amino acids. J was trimmed by 7 bases and V by 4 bases; bases with no gene match: 6. Germline V gives CDR1 SGHRS, CDR2 YFSETQ. The CDR3 protein is CASSLQGGSEKLFF. DNA for the CDR3: TGCGCCAGCAGCCTACAGGGGGGAAGTGAAAAACTGTTTTTT. The whole variable domain, filled in from reference TRBV5-1 and TRBJ1-4, reads KAGVTQTPRYLIKTRGQQVTLSCSPISGHRSVSWYQQTPGQGLQFLFEYFSETQRNKGNFPGRFSGRQFSNSRSEMNVSTLELGDSALYLCASSLQGGSEKLFFGSGTQLSVL.

V and J are TRBV9 and TRBJ2-1; TRBD2 matches at 13 bases. With 0 bases clipped from V and 0 bases from J, the junction kept 6 bases outside the gene matches. The CDR3 extends over 19 amino acids. CDR1 is SGDLS and CDR2 is YYNGEE in the germline V gene. CDR3 sequence reads: CASSVAGLAGTSSYNEQFF. The DNA of the CDR3 is TGTGCCAGCAGCGTAGCGGGACTAGCGGGGACTAGCTCCTACAATGAGCAGTTCTTC.

The chain joins TRBV27 to TRBJ2-6; D may be TRBD1 (5 bases). CDR1 is MNHEY, CDR2 SMNVEV, per germline (reference sequence). This CDR3 is 17 amino acids long. Deletions cut 4 bases from V and 0 bases from J, with 13 bases between. The CDR3 loop reads CASSSAGHPSGANVLTF. CDR3 in DNA: TGTGCCAGCAGTTCGGCAGGACATCCCTCTGGGGCCAACGTCCTGACTTTC.

The gene calls are TRBV5-1 and TRBJ1-4, with 7 bases lining up with TRBD1. This CDR3 comprises 17 residues. The V gene's germline CDR1 is SGHRS and CDR2 YFSETQ. The trim removed 4 bases at V and 0 bases at J, leaving 9 bases unmatched. Written as DNA, the CDR3 is TGCGCCAGCAGCCCTCACGGGACAGCGACAACTAATGAAAAACTGTTTTTT. It codes for CASSPHGTATTNEKLFF.

This clone was found a few times. J is TRBJ2-3 and V is TRBV24-1; 7 bases agree with TRBD1. V lost 0 bases and J lost 6; bases outside the gene matches: 5. Germline V gene lookup returns CDR1 KGHDR and CDR2 SFDVKD. The CDR3 consists of 15 residues. The DNA of the CDR3 is TGTGCCACCAGTGATTTGGAGGGGGCTGGGGATACGCAGTATTTT. Translation gives CATSDLEGAGDTQYF.

The chain uses TRBV12-3 or TRBV12-4 and TRBJ2-5; D may be TRBD1 or TRBD2 (5 bases each). The CDR3 totals 13 residues. V was cut by 5 bases and J by 2 bases, with 9 bases left in between. CDR3 sequence reads: CASSGGWQETQYF. The CDR3 bases are TGTGCCAGCAGTGGGGGTTGGCAAGAGACCCAGTACTTC.

The chain couples TRBV4-1 to TRBJ1-1, with D possibly being TRBD1 (5 bases). Germline CDR1 is MGHRA and CDR2 is YSYEKL. The CDR3 has 17 residues. Between the trimmed V and J ends, which lost 3 bases and 6 bases, there was a span of 23 bases. CDR3 residues: CASSHPGRVRSNAEAFF. The CDR3 DNA follows: TGCGCCAGCAGCCATCCAGGGCGCGTCCGAAGCAATGCTGAAGCTTTCTTT.

This clone was observed once. This sequence joins TRBV11-2 and TRBJ1-1; no firm D call. CDR1 is SGHAT and CDR2 is FQNNGV in the germline V gene. The CDR3 extends over 14 amino acids. V lost 4 bases to trimming and J lost 1 base, with 10 bases between them. The CDR3 bases are TGTGCCAGCAGCTCCGCGGGGTGGAACACTGAAGCTTTCTTT. Translation: CASSSAGWNTEAFF.

Concerning this clone itself: A read error may produce the germline difference seen at one junction end. This rearrangement joins TRBV3-1 (or the pseudogene TRBV3-2) to TRBJ2-2; the D gene is possibly TRBD2 (5 bases). The CDR3 runs 11 residues. Germline lookup yields CDR1 LGHDT and CDR2 YNNKEL (reference sequence). The CDR3 region is CASSRSLGAVF. Written as DNA, the CDR3 is TGTGCCAGCAGCCGATCACTGGGAGCTGTTTTT.

J is TRBJ2-2 and V is TRBV5-1, with TRBD1 as a possible D gene (7 bases). This CDR3 is 16 amino acids long. Germline V gene sequence: CDR1 SGHRS, CDR2 YFSETQ. V gave up 0 bases and J gave up 4 bases, with 13 bases separating them. The CDR3 region has the DNA TGCGCCAGCAGCTTGGGGCAGGGGGGAAGCACCGGGGAGCTGTTTTTT. Translation: CASSLGQGGSTGELFF.

The chain uses TRBV25-1 and TRBJ1-5; D unclear. The ends were cut back, 1 base at V and 7 bases at J, with 23 bases in the middle. This CDR3 has 18 amino acids. The V gene's germline CDR1 is MGHDK and CDR2 SYGVNS. CDR3 residues: CASSELRKGRRPSQPQHF. The CDR3 region has the DNA TGTGCCAGCAGTGAATTGCGAAAAGGGCGTCGTCCGTCGCAGCCCCAGCATTTT.

V and J are TRBV5-6 and TRBJ1-1; 7 bases are shared with TRBD1. Germline lookup yields CDR1 SGHDT and CDR2 YYEEEE. Trimming took 2 bases from V and 3 from J; bases not matched to a gene: 1. This CDR3 is built from 13 residues. CDR3 nucleotides: TGTGCCAGCAGCTTAACAGGGGACACTGAAGCTTTCTTT. Amino acid sequence: CASSLTGDTEAFF.

The chain uses TRBV27 and TRBJ2-7; TRBD2 agrees at 9 bases. CDR3 length: 14 amino acids. The germline CDR1 and CDR2 sequences are MNHEY and SMNVEV (reference sequence). V shed 2 bases and J 2 bases; nucleotides not matched to a gene: 1. Written as DNA, the CDR3 is TGTGCCAGCAGTTTACTAGCGGGGACCTACGAGCAGTACTTC. Translated, it gives CASSLLAGTYEQYF.

This clone was seen a few times. The chain uses TRBV4-1 and TRBJ1-1; D gene ambiguous. The CDR3 runs to 14 residues. V was shortened by 4 bases and J by 0 bases, with 9 bases between the two germline ends. CDR1 and CDR2 (germline): MGHRA, YSYEKL. In nucleotides, the CDR3 is TGCGCCAGCAGCCCCCCCCGGTTGAACACTGAAGCTTTCTTT. Translation gives CASSPPRLNTEAFF.

The table lists this clone with a few counts. The CDR3 region has the DNA TGTGCCAGCAGCGTGAACACAGGGTTATCTAACTATGGCTACACCTTC. As protein: CASSVNTGLSNYGYTF. The genes are TRBV5-6 and TRBJ1-2, with a weak D call TRBD1 (6 bases). Germline CDR1 is SGHDT and CDR2 is YYEEEE. V was pared by 4 bases and J by 0 bases, with 16 bases between. The CDR3 extends over 16 amino acids.

The rearrangement links TRBV7-2 to TRBJ2-6, with TRBD2 matching over 8 bases. V lost 5 bases, J lost 4 bases, and 4 bases stayed unmatched. Germline CDR1 and CDR2: SGHTA and FQGNSA. This CDR3 spans 15 amino acids. The CDR3 protein is CASSPGGTGANVLTF. CDR3 nucleotide sequence: TGTGCCAGCAGCCCGGGGGGGACCGGGGCCAACGTCCTGACTTTC.

The chain is built from TRBV13 and TRBJ2-7; a possible D gene is TRBD1 (6 bases). Germline loops: CDR1 PRHDT, CDR2 FYEKMQ (reference sequence). The CDR3 is made up of 13 amino acids. V lost 3 bases and J 2 bases, leaving 8 bases between the germline ends. CDR3 region: CASSFGQTYEQYF. The DNA for the CDR3 is TGTGCCAGCAGCTTTGGACAGACCTACGAGCAGTACTTC.

The V gene is TRBV4-1, the J gene TRBJ2-3; 11 positions match TRBD2. Trimming cost V 5 bases and J 1 base; bases outside gene matches: 2. Germline V gene lookup returns CDR1 MGHRA and CDR2 YSYEKL. The CDR3 is 15 amino acids. Here the CDR3 reads CASSLLAGGTDTQYF. The CDR3 bases are TGCGCCAGCAGCTTACTAGCGGGGGGCACAGATACGCAGTATTTT.

This clone was counted a single time. V and J are TRBV27 and TRBJ1-2; D uncertain. The CDR3 covers 12 residues. V was clipped by 5 bases and J by 5 bases, with 9 bases between them. The germline V gene encodes CDR1 MNHEY and CDR2 SMNVEV (reference sequence). CDR3 DNA: TGTGCCAGCAGTGCCCAAGGATATGGCTACACCTTC. Encoded protein: CASSAQGYGYTF.

The chain uses TRBV25-1 and TRBJ1-5, with D possibly TRBD1 on 6 matching bases. V shed 3 bases and J shed 7 bases, with 13 bases lying between them. The CDR3 has 14 amino acids. Germline V gene data show CDR1 as MGHDK and CDR2 as SYGVNS. CDR3 DNA sequence: TGTGCCAGCAGTGACACACAGGGAATACAGCCCCAGCATTTT. This translates into CASSDTQGIQPQHF.

The J gene is TRBJ1-5, the V gene TRBV7-9; TRBD1 might be the D (6 bases). Germline CDR1 is SEHNR and CDR2 is FQNEAQ (reference sequence). There are 16 residues in the CDR3. V lost 1 base to trimming and J lost 5 bases, with 15 bases between them. The CDR3 region is CASSLDLGQGHQPQHF. The CDR3 DNA reads TGTGCCAGCAGCTTAGATTTAGGGCAGGGGCATCAGCCCCAGCATTTT.

This rearrangement joins TRBV11-3 to TRBJ2-1; D may correspond to TRBD1 or TRBD2 (6 bases each). CDR3 length: 13 residues. Trimming pared 4 bases from V and 8 bases from J, leaving 12 bases between. The germline gives CDR1 SGHNT, CDR2 YENEEA. The CDR3 loop is CASSSGGGDEQFF. The DNA for the CDR3 is TGTGCCAGCAGCTCCGGGGGCGGAGATGAGCAGTTCTTC.

V and J are TRBV5-5 and TRBJ1-4; D gene ambiguous. The germline V gene encodes CDR1 SGHKS and CDR2 YYEKEE (reference sequence). This CDR3 is 19 amino acids long. Trimming stripped 2 bases from V and 4 bases from J, with 24 bases between. The chain's CDR3 is CASSFPQNKEEEGNEKLFF. DNA of the CDR3: TGTGCCAGCAGCTTCCCGCAAAACAAAGAGGAGGAGGGTAATGAAAAACTGTTTTTT.